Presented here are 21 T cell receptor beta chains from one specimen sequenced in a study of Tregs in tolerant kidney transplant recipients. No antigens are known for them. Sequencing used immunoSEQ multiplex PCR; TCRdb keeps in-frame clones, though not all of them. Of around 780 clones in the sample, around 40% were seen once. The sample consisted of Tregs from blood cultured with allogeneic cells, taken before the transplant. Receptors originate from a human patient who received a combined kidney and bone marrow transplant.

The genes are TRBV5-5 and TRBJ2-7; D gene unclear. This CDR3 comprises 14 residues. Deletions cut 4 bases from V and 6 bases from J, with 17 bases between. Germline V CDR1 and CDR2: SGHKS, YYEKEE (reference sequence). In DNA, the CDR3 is TGTGCCAGCAGCCCGGACCCCCTGCTGCGCGAGCAGTACTTC. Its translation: CASSPDPLLREQYF.

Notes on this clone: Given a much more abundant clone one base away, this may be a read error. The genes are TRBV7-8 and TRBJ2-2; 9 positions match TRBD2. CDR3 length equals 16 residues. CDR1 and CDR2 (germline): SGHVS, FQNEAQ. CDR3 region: CARSFWAGGSTGELFF. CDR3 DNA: TGTGCCCGCAGCTTCTGGGCGGGGGGGTCCACCGGGGAGCTGTTTTTT.

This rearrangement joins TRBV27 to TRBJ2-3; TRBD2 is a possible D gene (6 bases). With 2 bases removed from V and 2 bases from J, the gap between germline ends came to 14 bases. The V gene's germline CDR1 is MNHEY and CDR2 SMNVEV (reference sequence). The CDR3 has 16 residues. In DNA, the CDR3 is TGTGCCAGCAGTTTAAGGAGGGGTGGGCCCACAGATACGCAGTATTTT. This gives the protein CASSLRRGGPTDTQYF.

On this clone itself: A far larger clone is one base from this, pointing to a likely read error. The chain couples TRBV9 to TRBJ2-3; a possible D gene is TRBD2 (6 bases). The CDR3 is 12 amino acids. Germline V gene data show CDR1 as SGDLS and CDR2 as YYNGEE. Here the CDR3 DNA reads TGTGTCAGCAATCGGGACTCAGGTGCGCAGTATTTT. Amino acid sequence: CVSNRDSGAQYF.

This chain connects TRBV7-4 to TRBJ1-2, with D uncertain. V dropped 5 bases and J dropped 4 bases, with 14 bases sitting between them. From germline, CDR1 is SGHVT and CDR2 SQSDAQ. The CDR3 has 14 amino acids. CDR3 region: CASSLSSGPYGYTF. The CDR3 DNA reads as TGTGCCAGCAGCCTTTCCAGTGGACCCTATGGCTACACCTTC.

Here the CDR3 DNA reads TGTGCCAGCAGCCTTTCCAGTGGACCCTATGGCTACACCTTC. Translated, it gives CASSLSSGPYGYTF. This chain uses TRBV6-6 with TRBJ1-2; D remains ambiguous. This CDR3 is 14 amino acids long. V was trimmed by 6 bases and J by 4 bases, leaving 15 bases between them. CDR1 and CDR2 (germline): MNHNY, SVGAGI (reference sequence).

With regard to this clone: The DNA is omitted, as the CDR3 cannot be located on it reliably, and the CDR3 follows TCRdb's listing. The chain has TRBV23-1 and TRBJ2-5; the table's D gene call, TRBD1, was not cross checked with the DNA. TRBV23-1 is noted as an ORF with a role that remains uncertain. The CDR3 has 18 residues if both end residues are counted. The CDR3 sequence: CAYVCGPTMGTGRETQYF.

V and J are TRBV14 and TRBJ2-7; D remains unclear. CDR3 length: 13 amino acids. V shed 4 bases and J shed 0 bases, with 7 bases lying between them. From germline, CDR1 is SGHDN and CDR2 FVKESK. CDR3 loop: CASSLQYSYEQYF. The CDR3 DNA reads TGTGCCAGCAGCCTACAGTACTCCTACGAGCAGTACTTC.

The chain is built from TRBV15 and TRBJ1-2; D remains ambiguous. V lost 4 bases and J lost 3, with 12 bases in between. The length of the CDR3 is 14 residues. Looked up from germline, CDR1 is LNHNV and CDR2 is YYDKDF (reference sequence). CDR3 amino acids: CATSTLSRDYGYTF. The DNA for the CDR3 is TGTGCCACCAGCACCCTTTCGAGGGACTATGGCTACACCTTC.

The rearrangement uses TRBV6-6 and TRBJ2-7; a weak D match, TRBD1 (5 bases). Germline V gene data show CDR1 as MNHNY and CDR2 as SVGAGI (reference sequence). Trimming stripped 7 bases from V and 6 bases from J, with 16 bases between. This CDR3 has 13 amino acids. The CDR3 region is CASIDSSSLEQYF. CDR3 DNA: TGTGCCAGCATAGACAGTAGTAGTCTCGAGCAGTACTTC.

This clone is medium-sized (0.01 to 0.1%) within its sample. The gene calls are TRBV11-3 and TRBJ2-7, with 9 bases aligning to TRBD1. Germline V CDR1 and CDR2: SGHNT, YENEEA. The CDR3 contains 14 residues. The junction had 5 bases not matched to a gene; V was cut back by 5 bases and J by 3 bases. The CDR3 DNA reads TGTGCCAGCAGCCTCCGGACAGGGGACTACGAGCAGTACTTC. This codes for CASSLRTGDYEQYF.

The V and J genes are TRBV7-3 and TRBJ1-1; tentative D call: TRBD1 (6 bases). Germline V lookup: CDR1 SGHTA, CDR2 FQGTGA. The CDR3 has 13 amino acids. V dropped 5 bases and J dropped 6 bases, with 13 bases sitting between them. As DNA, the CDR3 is TGTGCCAGCAGCCCAGACAGGTTCGCTGAAGCTTTCTTT. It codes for CASSPDRFAEAFF.

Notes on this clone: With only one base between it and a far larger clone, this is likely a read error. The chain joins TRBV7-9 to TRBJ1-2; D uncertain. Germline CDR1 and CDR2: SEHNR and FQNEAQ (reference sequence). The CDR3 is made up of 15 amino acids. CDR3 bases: TGTGCCTGCAGCTTGATATCGAGGCGCCGAGATGGCTACACCTTC. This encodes CACSLISRRRDGYTF.

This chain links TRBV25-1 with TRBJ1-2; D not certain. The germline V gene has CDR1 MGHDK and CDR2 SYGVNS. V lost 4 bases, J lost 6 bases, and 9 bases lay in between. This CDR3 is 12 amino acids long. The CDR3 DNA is TGTGCCAGCAGTGTAGGGAGCCATGGCTACACCTTC. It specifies CASSVGSHGYTF.

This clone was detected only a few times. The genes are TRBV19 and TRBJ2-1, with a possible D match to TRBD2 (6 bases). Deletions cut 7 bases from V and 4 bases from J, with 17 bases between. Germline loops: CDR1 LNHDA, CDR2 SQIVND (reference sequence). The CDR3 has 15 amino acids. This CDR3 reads CASKGSSTSYNEQFF. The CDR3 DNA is TGTGCCAGTAAGGGTTCTTCGACTAGTTACAATGAGCAGTTCTTC.

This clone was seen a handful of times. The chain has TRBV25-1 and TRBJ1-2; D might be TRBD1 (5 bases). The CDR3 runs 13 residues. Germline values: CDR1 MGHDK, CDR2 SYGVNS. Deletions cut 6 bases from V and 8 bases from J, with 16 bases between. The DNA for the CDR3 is TGTGCCAGCAGCGGGGGACGGAGAGAGGGCTACACCTTC. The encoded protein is CASSGGRREGYTF.

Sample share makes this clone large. CDR3 DNA: TGCGCCAGCAGCCAAGCAGGGGGCGCTGGGGCCAACGTCCTGACTTTC. Translated, it gives CASSQAGGAGANVLTF. This sequence joins TRBV4-1 and TRBJ2-6; 8 positions agree with TRBD1. The length of the CDR3 is 16 residues. From germline, CDR1 is MGHRA and CDR2 YSYEKL. V shed 1 base, J shed 2 bases, and the junction held 1 base outside the gene matches.

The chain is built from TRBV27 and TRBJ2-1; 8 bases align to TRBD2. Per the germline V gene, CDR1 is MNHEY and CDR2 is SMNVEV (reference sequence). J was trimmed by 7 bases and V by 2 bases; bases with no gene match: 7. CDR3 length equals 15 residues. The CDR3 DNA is TGTGCCAGCAGTTTAAGGGCGGGGGGAGTGAATGAGCAGTTCTTC. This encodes CASSLRAGGVNEQFF.

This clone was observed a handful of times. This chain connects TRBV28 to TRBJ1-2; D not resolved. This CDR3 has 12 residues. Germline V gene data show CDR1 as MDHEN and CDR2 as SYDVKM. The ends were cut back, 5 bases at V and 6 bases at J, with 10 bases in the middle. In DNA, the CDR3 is TGTGCCAGCAGTGTAGGGCTCCATGGCTACACCTTC. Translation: CASSVGLHGYTF.

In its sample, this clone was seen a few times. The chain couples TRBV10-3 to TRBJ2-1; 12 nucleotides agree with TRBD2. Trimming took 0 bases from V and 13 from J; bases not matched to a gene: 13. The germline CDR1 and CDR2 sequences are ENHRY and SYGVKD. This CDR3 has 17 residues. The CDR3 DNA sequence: TGTGCCATCAGTGAGTCAAAAAACCTCGGGACTAGCGGGTGCCAGTTCTTC. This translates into CAISESKNLGTSGCQFF.

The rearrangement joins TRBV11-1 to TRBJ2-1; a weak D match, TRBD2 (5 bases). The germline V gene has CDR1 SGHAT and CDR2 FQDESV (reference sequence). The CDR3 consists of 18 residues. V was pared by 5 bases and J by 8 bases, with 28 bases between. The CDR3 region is CASSPWGDPWVQRHEQFF. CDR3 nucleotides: TGTGCCAGCAGCCCCTGGGGAGACCCCTGGGTCCAACGGCATGAGCAGTTCTTC.